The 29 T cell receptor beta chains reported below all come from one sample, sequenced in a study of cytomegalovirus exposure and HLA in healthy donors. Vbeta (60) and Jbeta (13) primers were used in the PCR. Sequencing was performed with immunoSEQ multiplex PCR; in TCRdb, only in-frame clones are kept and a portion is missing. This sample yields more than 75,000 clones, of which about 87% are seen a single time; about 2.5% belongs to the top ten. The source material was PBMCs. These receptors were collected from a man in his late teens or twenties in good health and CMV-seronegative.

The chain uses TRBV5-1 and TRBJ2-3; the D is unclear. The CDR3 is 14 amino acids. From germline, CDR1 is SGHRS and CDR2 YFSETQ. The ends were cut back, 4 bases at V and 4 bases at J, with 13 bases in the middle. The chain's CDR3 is CASSLAVAADTQYF. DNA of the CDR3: TGCGCCAGCAGCCTCGCCGTGGCGGCAGATACGCAGTATTTT.

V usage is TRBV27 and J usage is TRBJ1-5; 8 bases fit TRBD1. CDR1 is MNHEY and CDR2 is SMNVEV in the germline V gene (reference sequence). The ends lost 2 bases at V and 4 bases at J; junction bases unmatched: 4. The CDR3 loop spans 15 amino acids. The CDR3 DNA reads TGTGCCAGCAGTTTAGGGACAGGAGGGAATCAGCCCCAGCATTTT. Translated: CASSLGTGGNQPQHF.

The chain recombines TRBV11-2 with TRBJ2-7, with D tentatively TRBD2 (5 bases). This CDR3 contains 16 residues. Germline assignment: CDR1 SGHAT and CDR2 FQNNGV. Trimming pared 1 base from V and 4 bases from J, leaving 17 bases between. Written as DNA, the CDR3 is TGTGCCAGCAGCTTAGCACCCCGGGATAGCTGGTACGAGCAGTACTTC. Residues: CASSLAPRDSWYEQYF.

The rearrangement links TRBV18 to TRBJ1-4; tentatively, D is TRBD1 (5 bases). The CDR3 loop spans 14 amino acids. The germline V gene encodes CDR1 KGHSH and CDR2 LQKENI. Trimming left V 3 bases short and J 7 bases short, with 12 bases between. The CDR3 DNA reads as TGTGCCAGCTCACCCGGGACTTTAGGTGAAAAACTGTTTTTT. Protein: CASSPGTLGEKLFF. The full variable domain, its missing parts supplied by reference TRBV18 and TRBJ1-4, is NAGVMQNPRHLVRRRGQEARLRCSPMKGHSHVYWYRQLPEEGLKFMVYLQKENIIDESGMPKERFSAEFPKEGPSILRIQQVVRGDSAAYFCASSPGTLGEKLFFGSGTQLSVL.

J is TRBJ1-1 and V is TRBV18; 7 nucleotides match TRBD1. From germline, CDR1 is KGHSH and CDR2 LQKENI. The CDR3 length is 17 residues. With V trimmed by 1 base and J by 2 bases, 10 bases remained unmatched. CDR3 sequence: CASSPLGQQYSNTEAFF. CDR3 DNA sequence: TGTGCCAGCTCACCACTGGGACAGCAGTATTCCAACACTGAAGCTTTCTTT. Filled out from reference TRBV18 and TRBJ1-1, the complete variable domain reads NAGVMQNPRHLVRRRGQEARLRCSPMKGHSHVYWYRQLPEEGLKFMVYLQKENIIDESGMPKERFSAEFPKEGPSILRIQQVVRGDSAAYFCASSPLGQQYSNTEAFFGQGTRLTVV.

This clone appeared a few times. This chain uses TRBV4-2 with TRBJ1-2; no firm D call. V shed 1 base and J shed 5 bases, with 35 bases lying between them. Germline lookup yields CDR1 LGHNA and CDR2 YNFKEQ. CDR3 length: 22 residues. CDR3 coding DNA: TGTGCCAGCAGCCAAGGGTATTATTCGTCTCCGTTCCGGGAATTTATCCCATATGGCTACACCTTC. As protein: CASSQGYYSSPFREFIPYGYTF.

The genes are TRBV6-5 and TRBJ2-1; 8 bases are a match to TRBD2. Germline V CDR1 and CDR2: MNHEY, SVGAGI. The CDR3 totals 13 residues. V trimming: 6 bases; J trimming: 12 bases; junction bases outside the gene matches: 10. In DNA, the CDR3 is TGTGCCAGCAGGCCGGCGGGGGGCCTGGGGCAGTTCTTC. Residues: CASRPAGGLGQFF.

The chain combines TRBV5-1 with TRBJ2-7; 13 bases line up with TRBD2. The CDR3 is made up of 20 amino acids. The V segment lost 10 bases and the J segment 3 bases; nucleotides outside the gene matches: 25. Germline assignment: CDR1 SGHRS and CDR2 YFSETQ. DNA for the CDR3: TGCGCCGGCGGGCCGGGACTAGCGGGACTCACGCCATCGTACATCTACGAGCAGTACTTC. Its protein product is CAGGPGLAGLTPSYIYEQYF.

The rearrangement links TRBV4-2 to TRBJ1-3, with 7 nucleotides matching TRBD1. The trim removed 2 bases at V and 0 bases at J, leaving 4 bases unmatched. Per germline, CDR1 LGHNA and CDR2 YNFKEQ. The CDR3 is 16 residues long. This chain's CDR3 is CASSQIQGSSGNTIYF. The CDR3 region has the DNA TGTGCCAGCAGCCAAATACAGGGGAGCTCTGGAAACACCATATATTTT.

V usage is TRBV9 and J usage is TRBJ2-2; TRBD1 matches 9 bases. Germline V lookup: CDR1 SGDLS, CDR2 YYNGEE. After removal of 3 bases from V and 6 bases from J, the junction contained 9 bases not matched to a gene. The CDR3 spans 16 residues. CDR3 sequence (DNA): TGTGCCAGCAGCGCCCGGGACAGGGAGTTCGCCGGGGAGCTGTTTTTT. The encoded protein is CASSARDREFAGELFF. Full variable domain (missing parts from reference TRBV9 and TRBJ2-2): DSGVTQTPKHLITATGQRVTLRCSPRSGDLSVYWYQQSLDQGLQFLIQYYNGEERAKGNILERFSAQQFPDLHSELNLSSLELGDSALYFCASSARDREFAGELFFGEGSRLTVL.

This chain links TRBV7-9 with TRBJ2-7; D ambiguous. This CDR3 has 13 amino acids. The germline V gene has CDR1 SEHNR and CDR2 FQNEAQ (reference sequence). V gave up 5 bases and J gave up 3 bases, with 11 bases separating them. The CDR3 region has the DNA TGTGCCAGCAGCCACCCTCTAGGCTACGAGCAGTACTTC. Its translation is CASSHPLGYEQYF.

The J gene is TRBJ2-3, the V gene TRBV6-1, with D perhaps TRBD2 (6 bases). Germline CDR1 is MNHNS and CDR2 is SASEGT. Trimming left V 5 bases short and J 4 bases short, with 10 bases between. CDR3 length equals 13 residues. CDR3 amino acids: CASSPTRADTQYF. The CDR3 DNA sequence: TGTGCCAGCAGTCCGACTAGGGCAGATACGCAGTATTTT.

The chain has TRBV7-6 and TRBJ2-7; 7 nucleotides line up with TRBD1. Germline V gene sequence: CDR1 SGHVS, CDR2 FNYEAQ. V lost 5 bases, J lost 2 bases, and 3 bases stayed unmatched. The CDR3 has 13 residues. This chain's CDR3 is CASSRGTAYEQYF. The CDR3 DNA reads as TGTGCCAGCAGCAGGGGGACAGCCTACGAGCAGTACTTC.

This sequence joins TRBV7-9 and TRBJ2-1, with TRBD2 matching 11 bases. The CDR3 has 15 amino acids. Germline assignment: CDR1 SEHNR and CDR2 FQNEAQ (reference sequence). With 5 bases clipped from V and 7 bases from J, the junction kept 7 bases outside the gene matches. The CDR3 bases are TGTGCCAGCAGCACGACTAGCGGGATATGGAATGAGCAGTTCTTC. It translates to CASSTTSGIWNEQFF.

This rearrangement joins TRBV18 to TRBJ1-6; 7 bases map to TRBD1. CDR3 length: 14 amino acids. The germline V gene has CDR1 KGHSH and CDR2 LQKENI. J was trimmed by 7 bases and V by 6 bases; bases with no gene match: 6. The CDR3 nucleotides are TGTGCCAGCTCTCGACAGGGAAACAATTCACCCCTCCACTTT. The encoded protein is CASSRQGNNSPLHF. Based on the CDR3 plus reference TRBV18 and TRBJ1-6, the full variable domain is NAGVMQNPRHLVRRRGQEARLRCSPMKGHSHVYWYRQLPEEGLKFMVYLQKENIIDESGMPKERFSAEFPKEGPSILRIQQVVRGDSAAYFCASSRQGNNSPLHFGNGTRLTVT.

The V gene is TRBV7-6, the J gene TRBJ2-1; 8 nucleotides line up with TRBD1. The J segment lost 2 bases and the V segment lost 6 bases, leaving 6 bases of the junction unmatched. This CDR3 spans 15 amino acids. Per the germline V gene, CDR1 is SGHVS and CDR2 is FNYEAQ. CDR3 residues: CASRYGQGAYNEQFF. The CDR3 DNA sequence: TGTGCCAGCAGGTATGGACAGGGCGCCTACAATGAGCAGTTCTTC.

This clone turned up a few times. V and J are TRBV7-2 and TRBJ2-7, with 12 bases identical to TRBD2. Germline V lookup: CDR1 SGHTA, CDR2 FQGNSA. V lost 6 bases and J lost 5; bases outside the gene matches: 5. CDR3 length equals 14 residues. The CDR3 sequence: CASSLAGGRDEQYF. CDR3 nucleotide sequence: TGTGCCAGCAGTCTAGCGGGAGGGCGCGACGAGCAGTACTTC.

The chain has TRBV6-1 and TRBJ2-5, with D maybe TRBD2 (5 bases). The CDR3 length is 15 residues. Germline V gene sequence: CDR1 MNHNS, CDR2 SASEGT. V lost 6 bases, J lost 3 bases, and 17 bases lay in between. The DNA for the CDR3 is TGTGCCAGCAGCAGACTTGGCGAGGGTGAAGAGACCCAGTACTTC. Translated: CASSRLGEGEETQYF.

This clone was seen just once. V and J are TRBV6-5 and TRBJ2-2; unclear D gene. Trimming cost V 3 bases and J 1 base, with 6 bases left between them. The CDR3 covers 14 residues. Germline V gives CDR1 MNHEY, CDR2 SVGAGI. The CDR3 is CASSYGRNTGELFF. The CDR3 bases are TGTGCCAGCAGTTATGGCAGGAACACCGGGGAGCTGTTTTTT.

CDR3 sequence reads: CASSIDRGVSTDTQYF. The DNA for the CDR3 is TGTGCCAGTAGTATAGACCGGGGTGTGAGCACAGATACGCAGTATTTT. V usage is TRBV19 and J usage is TRBJ2-3; tentative D call: TRBD2 (5 bases). The CDR3 covers 16 residues. Germline loops: CDR1 LNHDA, CDR2 SQIVND (reference sequence). V lost 0 bases, J lost 0 bases, and 10 bases lay in between.

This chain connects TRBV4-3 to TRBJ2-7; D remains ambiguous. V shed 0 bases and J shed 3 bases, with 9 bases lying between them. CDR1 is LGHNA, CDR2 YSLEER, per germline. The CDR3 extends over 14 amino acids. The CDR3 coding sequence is TGCGCCAGCAGCCAAGAAGCCGGTTACTACGAGCAGTACTTC. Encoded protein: CASSQEAGYYEQYF.

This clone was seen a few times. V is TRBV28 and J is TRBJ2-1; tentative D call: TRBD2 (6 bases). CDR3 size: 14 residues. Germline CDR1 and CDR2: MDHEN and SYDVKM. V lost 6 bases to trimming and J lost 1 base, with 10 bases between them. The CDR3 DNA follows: TGTGCCAGCAGAAGGGCGGGGTCCTACAATGAGCAGTTCTTC. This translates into CASRRAGSYNEQFF.

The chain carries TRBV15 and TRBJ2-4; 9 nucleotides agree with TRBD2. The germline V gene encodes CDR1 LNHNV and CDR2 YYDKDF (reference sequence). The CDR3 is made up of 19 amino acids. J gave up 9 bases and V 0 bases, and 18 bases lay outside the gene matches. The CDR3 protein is CATSRDPPVGGRDLIIQYF. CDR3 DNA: TGTGCCACCAGCAGAGATCCCCCCGTCGGCGGGAGGGACTTAATCATTCAGTACTTC. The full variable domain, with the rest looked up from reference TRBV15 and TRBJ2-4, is DAMVIQNPRYQVTQFGKPVTLSCSQTLNHNVMYWYQQKSSQAPKLLFHYYDKDFNNEADTPDNFQSRRPNTSFCFLDIRSPGLGDTAMYLCATSRDPPVGGRDLIIQYFGAGTRLSVL.

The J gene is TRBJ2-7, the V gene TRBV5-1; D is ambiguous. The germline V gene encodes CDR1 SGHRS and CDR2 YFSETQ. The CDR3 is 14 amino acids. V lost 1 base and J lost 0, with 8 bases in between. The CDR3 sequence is CASSLIPSSYEQYF. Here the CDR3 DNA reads TGCGCCAGCAGCTTGATCCCGAGCTCCTACGAGCAGTACTTC.

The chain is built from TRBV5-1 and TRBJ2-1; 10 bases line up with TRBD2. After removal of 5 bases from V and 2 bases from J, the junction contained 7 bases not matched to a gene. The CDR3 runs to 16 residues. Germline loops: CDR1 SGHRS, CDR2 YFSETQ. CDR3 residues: CASRQVTSGPYNEQFF. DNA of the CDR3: TGCGCCAGCAGACAGGTGACTAGCGGGCCCTACAATGAGCAGTTCTTC.

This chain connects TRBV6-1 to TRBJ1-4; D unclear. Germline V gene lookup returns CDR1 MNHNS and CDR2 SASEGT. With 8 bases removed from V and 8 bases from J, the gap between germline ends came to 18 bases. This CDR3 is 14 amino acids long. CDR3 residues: CASGAASSREKLFF. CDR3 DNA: TGTGCCAGCGGAGCAGCCTCCTCCCGGGAAAAACTGTTTTTT.

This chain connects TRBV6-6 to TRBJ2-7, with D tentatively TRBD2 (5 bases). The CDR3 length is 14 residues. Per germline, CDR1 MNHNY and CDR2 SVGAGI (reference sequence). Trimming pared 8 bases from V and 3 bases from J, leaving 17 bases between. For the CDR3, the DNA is TGTGCCAGCGCAATCCTGACGGGATACTACGAGCAGTACTTC. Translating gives CASAILTGYYEQYF.

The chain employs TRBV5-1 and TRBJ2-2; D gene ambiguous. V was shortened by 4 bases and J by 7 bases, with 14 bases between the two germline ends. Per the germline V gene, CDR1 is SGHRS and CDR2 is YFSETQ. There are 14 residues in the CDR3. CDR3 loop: CASSGPQVVGELFF. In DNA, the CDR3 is TGCGCCAGCAGCGGTCCTCAGGTGGTCGGGGAGCTGTTTTTT.

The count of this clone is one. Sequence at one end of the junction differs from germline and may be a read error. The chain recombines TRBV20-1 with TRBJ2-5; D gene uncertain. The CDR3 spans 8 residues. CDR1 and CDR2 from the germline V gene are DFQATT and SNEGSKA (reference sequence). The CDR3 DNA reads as TGCAGTGCTAGAGGAGCGAACTTC. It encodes CSARGANF.